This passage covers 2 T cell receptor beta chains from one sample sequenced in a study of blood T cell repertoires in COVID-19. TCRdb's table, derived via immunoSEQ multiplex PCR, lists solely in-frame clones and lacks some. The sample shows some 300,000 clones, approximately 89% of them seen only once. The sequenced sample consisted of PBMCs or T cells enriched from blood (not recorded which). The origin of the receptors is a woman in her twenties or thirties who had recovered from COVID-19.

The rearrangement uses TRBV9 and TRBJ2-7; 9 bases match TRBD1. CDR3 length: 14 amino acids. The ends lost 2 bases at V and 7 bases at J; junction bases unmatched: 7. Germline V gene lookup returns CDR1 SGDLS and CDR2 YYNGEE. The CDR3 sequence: CASSVGTGYFEQYF. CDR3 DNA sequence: TGTGCCAGCAGCGTCGGGACAGGGTACTTTGAGCAGTACTTC.

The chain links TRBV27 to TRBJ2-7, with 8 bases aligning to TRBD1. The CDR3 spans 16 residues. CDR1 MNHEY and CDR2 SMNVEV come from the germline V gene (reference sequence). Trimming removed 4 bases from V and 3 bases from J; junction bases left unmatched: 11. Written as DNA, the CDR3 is TGTGCCAGCAGTTCGACTTGGACAGGGACGGACTACGAGCAGTACTTC. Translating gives CASSSTWTGTDYEQYF.